What follows is one T cell receptor beta chain and its context. Produced via immunoSEQ multiplex PCR; TCRdb's table is partial and in-frame only. The sample consists of about 44,000 clones, about 90% of them appearing once. The data belong to a study of control samples from healthy donors and cancer patients. The sequence was collected from a woman in her sixties or seventies with lung cancer. Sequencing used PBMCs.

The CDR3 region is CAISEGQGNPSLPYEQYF. The CDR3 DNA is TGTGCCATCAGTGAGGGACAGGGGAACCCTTCCCTCCCTTACGAGCAGTACTTC. The gene calls are TRBV10-3 and TRBJ2-7, with 9 bases fitting TRBD1. Germline CDR1 reads ENHRY; CDR2 reads SYGVKD. This CDR3 has 18 residues. The J segment lost 4 bases and the V segment lost 2 bases, leaving 15 bases of the junction unmatched.